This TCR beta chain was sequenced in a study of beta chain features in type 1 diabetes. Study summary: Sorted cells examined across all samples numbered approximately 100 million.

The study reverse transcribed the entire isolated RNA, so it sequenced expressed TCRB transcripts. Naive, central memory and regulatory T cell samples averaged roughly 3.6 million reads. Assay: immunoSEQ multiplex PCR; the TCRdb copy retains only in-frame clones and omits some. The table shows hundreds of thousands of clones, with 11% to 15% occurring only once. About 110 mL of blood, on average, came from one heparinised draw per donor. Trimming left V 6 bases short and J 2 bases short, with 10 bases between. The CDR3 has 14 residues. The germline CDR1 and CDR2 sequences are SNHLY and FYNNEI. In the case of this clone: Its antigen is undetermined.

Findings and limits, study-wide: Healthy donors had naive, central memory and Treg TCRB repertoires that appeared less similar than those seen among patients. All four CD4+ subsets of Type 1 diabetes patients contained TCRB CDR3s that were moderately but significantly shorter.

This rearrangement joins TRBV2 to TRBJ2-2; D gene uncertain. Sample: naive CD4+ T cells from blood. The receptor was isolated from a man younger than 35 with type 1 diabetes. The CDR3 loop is CASSADLNTGELFF. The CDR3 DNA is TGTGCCAGCAGCGCGGATTTAAACACCGGGGAGCTGTTTTTT.